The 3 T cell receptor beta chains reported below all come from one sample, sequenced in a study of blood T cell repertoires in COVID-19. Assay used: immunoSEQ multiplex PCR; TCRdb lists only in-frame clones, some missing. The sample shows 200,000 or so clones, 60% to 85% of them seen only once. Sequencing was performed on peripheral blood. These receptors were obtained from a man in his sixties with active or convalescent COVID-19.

The CDR3 reads CASSFAGGLTDTQYF. CDR3 in DNA: TGTGCCAGCAGTTTCGCGGGAGGGCTCACAGATACGCAGTATTTT. The chain joins TRBV28 to TRBJ2-3, with 9 bases identical to TRBD2. The CDR3 totals 15 residues. Germline CDR1 reads MDHEN; CDR2 reads SYDVKM. The junction had 3 bases not matched to a gene; V was cut back by 3 bases and J by 2 bases.

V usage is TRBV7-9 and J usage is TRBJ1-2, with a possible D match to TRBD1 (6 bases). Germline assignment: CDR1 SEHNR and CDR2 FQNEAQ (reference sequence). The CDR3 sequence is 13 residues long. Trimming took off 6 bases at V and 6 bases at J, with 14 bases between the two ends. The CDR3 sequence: CASRLGQQDGYTF. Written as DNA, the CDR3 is TGTGCCAGCAGACTCGGACAGCAAGATGGCTACACCTTC.

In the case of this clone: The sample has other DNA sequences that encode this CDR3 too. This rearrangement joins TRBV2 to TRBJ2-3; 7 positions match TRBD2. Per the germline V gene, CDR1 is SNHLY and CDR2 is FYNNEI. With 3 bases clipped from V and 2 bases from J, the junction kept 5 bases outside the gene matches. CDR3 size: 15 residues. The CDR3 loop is CASSDSSGSTDTQYF. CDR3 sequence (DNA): TGTGCCAGCAGTGACTCTAGCGGCTCCACAGATACGCAGTATTTT.